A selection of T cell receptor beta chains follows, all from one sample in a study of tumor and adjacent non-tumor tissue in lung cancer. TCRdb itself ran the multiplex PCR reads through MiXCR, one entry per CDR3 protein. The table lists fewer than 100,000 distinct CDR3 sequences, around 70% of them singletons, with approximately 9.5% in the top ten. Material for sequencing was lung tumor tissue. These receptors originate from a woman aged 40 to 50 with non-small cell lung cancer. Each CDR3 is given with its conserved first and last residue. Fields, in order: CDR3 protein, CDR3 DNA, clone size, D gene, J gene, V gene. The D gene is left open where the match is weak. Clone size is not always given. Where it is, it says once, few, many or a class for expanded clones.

CDR3: CASSRGQGYYEQYF
DNA: TGTGCCAGCAGCCGGGGACAGGGCTACTACGAGCAGTATTTC
size: once
D: TRBD1
J: TRBJ2-7
V: TRBV11-1

CDR3: CASSLMAGGHNEQSF
DNA: TGCGCCAGCAGCTTGATGGCAGGGGGGCACAATGAGCAGTCCTTC
size: .
D: .
J: TRBJ2-1
V: TRBV5-1

CDR3: CAWSGIYGRAFF
DNA: TGCGCCTGGAGTGGGATATACGGCAGAGCTTTCTTT
size: .
D: .
J: TRBJ1-1
V: TRBV30

CDR3: CSARWNGRTNTQYF
DNA: TGCAGTGCTAGGTGGAACGGGCGCACAAATACGCAGTATTTT
size: .
D: .
J: TRBJ2-3
V: TRBV20-1

CDR3: CVSSSGSYNTNYGYTF
DNA: TGCGTCAGCAGTTCGGGGAGTTACAATACTAACTATGGCTACACCTTC
size: .
D: .
J: TRBJ1-2
V: TRBV5-1

CDR3: CASRAAGGPSGELFF
DNA: TGTGCCAGCCGAGCCGCGGGGGGGCCTTCCGGGGAGCTGTTTTTT
size: many
D: TRBD2
J: TRBJ2-2
V: TRBV28

CDR3: CVSSLGPLAGSYEQFF
DNA: TGTGTCAGCAGCTTAGGGCCACTAGCGGGGAGCTATGAGCAGTTCTTC
size: .
D: TRBD2
J: TRBJ2-1
V: TRBV11-2

CDR3: CENSCKGGVTEAFF
DNA: TGTGAGAACAGCTGTAAGGGGGGGGTCACTGAAGCTTTCTTT
size: .
D: .
J: TRBJ1-1
V: TRBV11-2

CDR3: CASSARSGVGETQYF
DNA: TGTGCCAGCAGTGCACGGAGCGGAGTAGGGGAGACCCAGTACTTC
size: many
D: .
J: TRBJ2-5
V: TRBV28

CDR3: CVSSFVSGLYKEQFF
DNA: TGTGTCAGCAGCTTTGTTAGCGGGCTCTACAAAGAGCAGTTCTTC
size: .
D: TRBD2
J: TRBJ2-1
V: TRBV11-2

CDR3: CAAYSRDGDATDTQYF
DNA: TGTGCTGCCTACTCGCGGGATGGGGATGCCACAGATACGCAGTATTTT
size: .
D: .
J: TRBJ2-3
V: TRBV6-6

CDR3: CASRSDNQETQYF
DNA: TGTGCCAGCAGATCGGACAACCAAGAGACCCAGTACTTC
size: once
D: .
J: TRBJ2-5
V: TRBV7-9